What follows is one TCR beta chain and its context. The sample comes from a study of blood T cell repertoires in COVID-19. Study-wide background: The samples span acute and convalescent COVID-19 from the United States, Italy and Spain.

Recovered Cohort 3 donors showed two negative PCRs, clearance, or symptom resolution. Germline V gene data show CDR1 as SGDLS and CDR2 as YYNGEE. The ends lost 3 bases at V and 5 bases at J; junction bases unmatched: 7. This CDR3 contains 14 residues. Authors' analysis steps: Reference gene primer amplification gave nucleated cell count estimates. Assay used: immunoSEQ multiplex PCR; TCRdb lists only in-frame clones, some missing. That table gives V, J and clone size, and the DNA gave D and trimming. Here the sample spans roughly 200,000 clones, around 85% being singletons. The V call is TRBV9, the J call TRBJ1-1; 7 bases match TRBD1. The TCR sequence derives from a middle-aged man who had recovered from COVID-19. The specimen was PBMCs or T cells enriched from blood (not recorded which). The CDR3 here is CASSGQGAQTEAFF. The CDR3 DNA follows: TGTGCCAGCAGCGGACAGGGCGCCCAAACTGAAGCTTTCTTT.